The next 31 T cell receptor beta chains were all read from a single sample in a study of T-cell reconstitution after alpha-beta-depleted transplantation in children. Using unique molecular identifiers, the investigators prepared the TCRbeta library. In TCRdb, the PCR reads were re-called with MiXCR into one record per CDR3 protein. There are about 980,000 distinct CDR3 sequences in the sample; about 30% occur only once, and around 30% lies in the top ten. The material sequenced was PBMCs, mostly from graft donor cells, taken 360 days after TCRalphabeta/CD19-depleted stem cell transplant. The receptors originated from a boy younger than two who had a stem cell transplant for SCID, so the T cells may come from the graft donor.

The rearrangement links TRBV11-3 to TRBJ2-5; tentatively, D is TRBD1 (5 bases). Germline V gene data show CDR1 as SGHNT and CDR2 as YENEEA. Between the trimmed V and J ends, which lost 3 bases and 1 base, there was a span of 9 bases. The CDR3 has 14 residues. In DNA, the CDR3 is TGTGCCAGCAGCTTCGACAGCCGCCAAGAGACCCAGTACTTC. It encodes CASSFDSRQETQYF.

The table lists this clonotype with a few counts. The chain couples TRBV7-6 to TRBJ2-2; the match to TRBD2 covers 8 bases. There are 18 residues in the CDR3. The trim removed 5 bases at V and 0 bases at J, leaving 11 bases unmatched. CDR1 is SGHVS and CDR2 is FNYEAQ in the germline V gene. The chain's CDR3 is CASSLVSGGPTNTGELFF. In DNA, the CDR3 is TGTGCCAGCAGCCTGGTATCGGGGGGGCCAACGAACACCGGGGAGCTGTTTTTT.

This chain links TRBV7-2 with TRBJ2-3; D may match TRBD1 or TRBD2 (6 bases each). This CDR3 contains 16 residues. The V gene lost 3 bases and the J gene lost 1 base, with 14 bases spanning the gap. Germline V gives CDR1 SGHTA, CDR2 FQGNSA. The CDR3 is CASSLKGGGGTDTQYF. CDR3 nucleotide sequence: TGTGCCAGCAGCTTGAAGGGGGGTGGGGGCACAGATACGCAGTATTTT. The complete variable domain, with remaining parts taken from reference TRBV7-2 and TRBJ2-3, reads GAGVSQSPSNKVTEKGKDVELRCDPISGHTALYWYRQSLGQGLEFLIYFQGNSAPDKSGLPSDRFSAERTGGSVSTLTIQRTQQEDSAVYLCASSLKGGGGTDTQYFGPGTRLTVL.

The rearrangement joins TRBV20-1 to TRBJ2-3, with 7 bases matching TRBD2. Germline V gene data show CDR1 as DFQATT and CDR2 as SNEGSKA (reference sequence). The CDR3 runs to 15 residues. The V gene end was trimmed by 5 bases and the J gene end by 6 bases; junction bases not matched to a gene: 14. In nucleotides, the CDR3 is TGCAGTGCTCCATTCGCCGGACTAGTGTCGGATACGCAGTATTTT. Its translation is CSAPFAGLVSDTQYF.

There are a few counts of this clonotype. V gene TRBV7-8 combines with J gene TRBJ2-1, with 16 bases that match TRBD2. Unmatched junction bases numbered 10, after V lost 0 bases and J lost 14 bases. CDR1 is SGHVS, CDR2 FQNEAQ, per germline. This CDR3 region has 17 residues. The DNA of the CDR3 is TGTGCCAGCAGCTTAGCCGGGACTAGCGGGGGGGCTTCCCCAAAGTTCTTC. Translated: CASSLAGTSGGASPKFF.

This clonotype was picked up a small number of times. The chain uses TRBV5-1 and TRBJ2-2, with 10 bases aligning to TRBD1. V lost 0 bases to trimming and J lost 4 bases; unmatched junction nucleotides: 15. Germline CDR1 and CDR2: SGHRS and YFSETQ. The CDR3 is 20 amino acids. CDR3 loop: CASSLAFPGQGLPPTGELFF. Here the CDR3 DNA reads TGCGCCAGCAGCTTGGCCTTCCCGGGACAGGGGCTCCCACCCACCGGGGAGCTGTTTTTT.

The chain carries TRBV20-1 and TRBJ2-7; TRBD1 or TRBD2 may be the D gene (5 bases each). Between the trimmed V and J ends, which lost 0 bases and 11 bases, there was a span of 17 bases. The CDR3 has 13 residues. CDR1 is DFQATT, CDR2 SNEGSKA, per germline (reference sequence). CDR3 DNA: TGCAGTGCTAGAGAACAGGTAGGGACGCCGGAGTACTTC. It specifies CSAREQVGTPEYF.

CDR3 sequence reads: CASSLRGFGDGATEAFF. The CDR3 DNA reads as TGTGCCAGCAGCTTACGAGGGTTTGGGGACGGCGCCACTGAAGCTTTCTTT. The chain links TRBV11-2 to TRBJ1-1; the D gene is possibly TRBD1 (5 bases). Trimming took off 2 bases at V and 4 bases at J, with 20 bases between the two ends. CDR3 size: 17 residues. The germline V gene has CDR1 SGHAT and CDR2 FQNNGV.

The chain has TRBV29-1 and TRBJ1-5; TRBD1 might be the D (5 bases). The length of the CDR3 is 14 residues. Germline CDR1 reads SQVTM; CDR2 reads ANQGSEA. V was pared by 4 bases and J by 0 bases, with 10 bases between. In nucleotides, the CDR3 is TGCAGCGTTGGGGAGAGGGGTAGCAATCAGCCCCAGCATTTT. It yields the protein CSVGERGSNQPQHF.

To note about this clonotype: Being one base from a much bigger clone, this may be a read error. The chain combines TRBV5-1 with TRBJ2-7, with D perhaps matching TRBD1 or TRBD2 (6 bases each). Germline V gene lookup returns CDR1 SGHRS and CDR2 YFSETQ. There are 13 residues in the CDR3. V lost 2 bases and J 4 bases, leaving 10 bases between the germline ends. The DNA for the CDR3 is TGCGCCAGCAGCTTCCAGGGGAGGTACGAGCAGTACTTC. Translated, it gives CASSFQGRYEQYF. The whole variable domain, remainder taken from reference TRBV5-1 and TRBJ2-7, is KAGVTQTPRYLIKTRGQQVTLSCSPISGHRSVSWYQQTPGQGLQFLFEYFSETQRNKGNFPGRFSGRQFSNSRSEMNVSTLELGDSALYLCASSFQGRYEQYFGPGTRLTVT.

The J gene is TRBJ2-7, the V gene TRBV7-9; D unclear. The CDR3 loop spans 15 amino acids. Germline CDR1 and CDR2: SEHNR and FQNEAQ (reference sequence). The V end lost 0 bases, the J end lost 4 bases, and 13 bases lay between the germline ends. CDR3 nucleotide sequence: TGTGCCAGCAGCTTAGCCTCTTACACCTTATACGAGCAGTACTTC. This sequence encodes CASSLASYTLYEQYF.

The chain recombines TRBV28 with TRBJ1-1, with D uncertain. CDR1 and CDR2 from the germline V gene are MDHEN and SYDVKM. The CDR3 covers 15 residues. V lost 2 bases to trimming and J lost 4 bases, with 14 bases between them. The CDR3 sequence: CASSLHTDLPTEAFF. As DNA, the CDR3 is TGTGCCAGCAGTTTACACACAGACCTCCCCACTGAAGCTTTCTTT. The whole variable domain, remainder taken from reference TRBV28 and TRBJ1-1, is DVKVTQSSRYLVKRTGEKVFLECVQDMDHENMFWYRQDPGLGLRLIYFSYDVKMKEKGDIPEGYSVSREKKERFSLILESASTNQTSMYLCASSLHTDLPTEAFFGQGTRLTVV.

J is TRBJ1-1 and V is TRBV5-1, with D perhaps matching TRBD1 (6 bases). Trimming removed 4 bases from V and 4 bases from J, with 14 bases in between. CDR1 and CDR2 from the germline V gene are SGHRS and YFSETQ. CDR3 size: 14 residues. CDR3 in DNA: TGCGCCAGCAGCCTGGCCTTAGGGGGCACTGAAGCTTTCTTT. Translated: CASSLALGGTEAFF.

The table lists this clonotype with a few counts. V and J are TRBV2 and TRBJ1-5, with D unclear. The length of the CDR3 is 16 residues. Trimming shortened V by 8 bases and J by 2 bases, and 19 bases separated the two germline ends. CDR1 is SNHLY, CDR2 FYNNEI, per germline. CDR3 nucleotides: TGTGCCAGCTCAAAGAGGGCGTCTGAGGGCAATCAGCCCCAGCATTTT. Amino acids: CASSKRASEGNQPQHF.

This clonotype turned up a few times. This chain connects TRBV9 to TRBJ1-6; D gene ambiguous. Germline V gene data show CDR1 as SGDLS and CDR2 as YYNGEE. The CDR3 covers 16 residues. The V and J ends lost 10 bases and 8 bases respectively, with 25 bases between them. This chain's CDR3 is CARHGGGRDSDSPLHF. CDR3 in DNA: TGTGCCCGCCATGGAGGCGGGCGTGATAGTGATTCACCCCTCCACTTT.

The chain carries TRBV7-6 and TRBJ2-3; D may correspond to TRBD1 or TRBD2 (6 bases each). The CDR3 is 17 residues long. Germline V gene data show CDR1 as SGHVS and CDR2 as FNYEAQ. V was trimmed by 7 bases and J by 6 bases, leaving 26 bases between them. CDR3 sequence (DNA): TGTGCCAGCACCCTTCGCAGCGACCCCACGGGGGCGGATACGCAGTATTTT. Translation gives CASTLRSDPTGADTQYF.

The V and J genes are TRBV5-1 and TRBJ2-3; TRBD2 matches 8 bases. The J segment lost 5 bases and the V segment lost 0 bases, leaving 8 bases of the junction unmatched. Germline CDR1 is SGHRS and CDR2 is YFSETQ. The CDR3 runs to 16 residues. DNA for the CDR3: TGCGCCAGCAGCTTGGCCCCCGGGGGGGTGGAAGATACGCAGTATTTT. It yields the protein CASSLAPGGVEDTQYF.

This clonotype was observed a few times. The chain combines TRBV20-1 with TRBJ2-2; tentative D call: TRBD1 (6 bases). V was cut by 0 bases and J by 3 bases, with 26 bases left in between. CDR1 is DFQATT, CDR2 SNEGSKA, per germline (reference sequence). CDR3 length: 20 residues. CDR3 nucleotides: TGCAGTGCTAGAGATATGGGGGCGACAGGAAAAATTTGGGACACCGGGGAGCTGTTTTTT. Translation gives CSARDMGATGKIWDTGELFF.

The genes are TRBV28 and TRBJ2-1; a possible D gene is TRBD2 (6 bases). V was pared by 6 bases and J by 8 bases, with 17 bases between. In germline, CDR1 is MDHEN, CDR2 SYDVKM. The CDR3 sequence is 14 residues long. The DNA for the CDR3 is TGTGCCAGCAGCCCGCGGAGGGGCCGCCATGAGCAGTTCTTC. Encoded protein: CASSPRRGRHEQFF.

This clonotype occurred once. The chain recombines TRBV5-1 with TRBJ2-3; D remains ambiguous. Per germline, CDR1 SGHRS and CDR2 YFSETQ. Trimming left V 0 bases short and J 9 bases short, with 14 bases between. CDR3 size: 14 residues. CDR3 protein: CASSLVPGPETQYF. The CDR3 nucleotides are TGCGCCAGCAGCTTGGTTCCGGGCCCGGAGACGCAGTATTTT.

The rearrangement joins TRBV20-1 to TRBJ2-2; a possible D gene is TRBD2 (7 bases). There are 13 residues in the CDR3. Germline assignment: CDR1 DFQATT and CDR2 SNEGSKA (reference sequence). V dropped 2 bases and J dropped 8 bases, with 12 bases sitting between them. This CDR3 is CSARRGGTGELFF. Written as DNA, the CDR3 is TGCAGTGCTAGAAGGGGGGGTACAGGGGAGCTGTTTTTT.

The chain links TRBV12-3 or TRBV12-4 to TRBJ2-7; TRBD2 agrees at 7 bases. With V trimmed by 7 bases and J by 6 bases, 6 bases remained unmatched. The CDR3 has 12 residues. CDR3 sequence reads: CASTWGGAEQYF. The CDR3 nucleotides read TGTGCCAGCACTTGGGGAGGGGCCGAGCAGTACTTC.

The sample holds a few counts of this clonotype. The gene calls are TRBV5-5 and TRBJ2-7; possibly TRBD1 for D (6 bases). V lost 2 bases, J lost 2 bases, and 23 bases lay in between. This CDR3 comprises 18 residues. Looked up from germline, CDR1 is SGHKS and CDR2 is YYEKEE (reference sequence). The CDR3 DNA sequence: TGTGCCAGCAGCTTCTCCGCTTTCCGGGACACCAGCCCCTACGAGCAGTACTTC. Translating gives CASSFSAFRDTSPYEQYF.

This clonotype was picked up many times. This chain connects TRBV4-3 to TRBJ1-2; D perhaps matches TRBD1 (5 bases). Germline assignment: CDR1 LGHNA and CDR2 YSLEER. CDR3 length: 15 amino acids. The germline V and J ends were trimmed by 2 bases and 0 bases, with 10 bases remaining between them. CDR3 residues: CASSQSPGTNYGYTF. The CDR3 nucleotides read TGCGCCAGCAGCCAAAGCCCAGGGACTAACTATGGCTACACCTTC.

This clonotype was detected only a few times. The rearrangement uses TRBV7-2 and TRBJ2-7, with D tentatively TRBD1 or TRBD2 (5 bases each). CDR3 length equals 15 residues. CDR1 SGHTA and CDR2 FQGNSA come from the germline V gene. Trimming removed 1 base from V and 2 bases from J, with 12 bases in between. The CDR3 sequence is CASSLGGTPAYEQYF. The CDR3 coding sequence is TGTGCCAGCAGCTTAGGAGGGACCCCCGCCTACGAGCAGTACTTC. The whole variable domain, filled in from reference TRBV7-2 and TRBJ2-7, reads GAGVSQSPSNKVTEKGKDVELRCDPISGHTALYWYRQSLGQGLEFLIYFQGNSAPDKSGLPSDRFSAERTGGSVSTLTIQRTQQEDSAVYLCASSLGGTPAYEQYFGPGTRLTVT.

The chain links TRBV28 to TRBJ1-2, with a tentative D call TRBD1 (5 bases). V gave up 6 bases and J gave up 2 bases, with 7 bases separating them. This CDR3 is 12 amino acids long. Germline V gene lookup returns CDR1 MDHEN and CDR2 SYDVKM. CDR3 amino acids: CASRGENYGYTF. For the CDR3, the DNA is TGTGCCAGCAGGGGGGAAAACTATGGCTACACCTTC.

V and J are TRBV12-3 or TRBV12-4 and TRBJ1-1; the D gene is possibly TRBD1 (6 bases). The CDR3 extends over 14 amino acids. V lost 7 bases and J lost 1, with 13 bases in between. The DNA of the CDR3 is TGTGCCAGCATCCCGGGACACGAGAACACTGAAGCTTTCTTT. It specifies CASIPGHENTEAFF.

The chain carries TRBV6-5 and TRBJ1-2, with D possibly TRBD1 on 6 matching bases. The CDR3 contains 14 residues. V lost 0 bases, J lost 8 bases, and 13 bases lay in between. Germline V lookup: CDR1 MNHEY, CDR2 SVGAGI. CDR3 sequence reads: CASSYSTGPEGYTF. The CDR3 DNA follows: TGTGCCAGCAGTTACTCCACAGGGCCTGAGGGCTACACCTTC.

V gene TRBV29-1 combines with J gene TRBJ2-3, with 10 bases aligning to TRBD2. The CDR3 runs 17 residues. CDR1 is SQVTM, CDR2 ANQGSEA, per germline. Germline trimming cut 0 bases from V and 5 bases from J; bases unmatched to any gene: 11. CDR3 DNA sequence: TGCAGCGTTGAAGACGGGACCACTAGCGGGGTAGTAGATACGCAGTATTTT. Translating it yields CSVEDGTTSGVVDTQYF.

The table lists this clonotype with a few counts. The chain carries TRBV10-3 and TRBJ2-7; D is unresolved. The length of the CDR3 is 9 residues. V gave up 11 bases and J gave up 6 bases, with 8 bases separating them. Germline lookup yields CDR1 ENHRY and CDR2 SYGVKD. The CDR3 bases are TGTGCCCAGGTCCTCGAGCAGTACTTC. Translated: CAQVLEQYF.

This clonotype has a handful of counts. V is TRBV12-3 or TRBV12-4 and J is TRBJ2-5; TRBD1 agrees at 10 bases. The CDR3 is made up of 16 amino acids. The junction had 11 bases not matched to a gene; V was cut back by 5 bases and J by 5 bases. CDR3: CASSPKGQGMGETQYF. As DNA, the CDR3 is TGTGCCAGCAGTCCGAAGGGACAGGGGATGGGGGAGACCCAGTACTTC.